The present T cell receptor beta chain was sequenced within a study of glioma-infiltrating T cells. Study-level points and caveats: Tissue-blood divergence was below expectation in non-neoplastic patients, above in gliomas. Tissue and blood shared very few CDR3 sequences.

Amplification of TCR alpha and beta CDR3 regions from RNA used iRepertoire nested multiplex PCR. Each CDR3 protein is one row after TCRdb ran MiXCR on the multiplex PCR reads. Here the sample spans 150,000 or so distinct CDR3 sequences, 39% being singletons. This clonotype appeared once. Its antigen is unidentified. A junction end diverges from the germline sequence, so it may reflect a read error. This CDR3 is 18 amino acids long. Germline V gene data show CDR1 as SEHNR and CDR2 as FQNEAQ (reference sequence). Input material: glioma tissue, nonneoplastic brain tissue, or PBMCs (not recorded which). This sequence was found in a human donor with low-grade glioma or glioblastoma, undergoing nonglioma brain surgery, or in good health (not recorded which). The chain links TRBV7-9 to TRBJ2-2; the D gene is possibly TRBD1 (5 bases). The CDR3 spells CASGLVWTNYLNTGELFF. In DNA form, the CDR3 reads TGTGCCAGCGGCTTAGTATGGACAAATTACCTAAACACCGGGGAGCTGTTTTTT.